The 4 T cell receptor beta chains listed next were all sequenced from one sample in a study of response to subunit inactivated influenza vaccine. TCRdb fed the RT-PCR reads into MiXCR, producing one record per CDR3 protein. The sample lists around 760,000 distinct CDR3 sequences; approximately 15% were seen once. Specimen: PBMCs from blood, collected 14 days before vaccination. Receptors were obtained from a man aged 45-65 years who received an inactivated influenza vaccine.

This clonotype was counted a few times. The CDR3 nucleotides read TGTGCCAGCAGCGTAGGGAGGATGGGCACAGATACGCAGTATTTT. This codes for CASSVGRMGTDTQYF. This chain links TRBV9 with TRBJ2-3; a weak D match, TRBD2 (5 bases). Per germline, CDR1 SGDLS and CDR2 YYNGEE. The CDR3 loop spans 15 amino acids. V was shortened by 0 bases and J by 1 base, with 9 bases between the two germline ends.

This chain uses TRBV20-1 with TRBJ1-2; possibly TRBD1 for D (5 bases). The CDR3 runs 11 residues. V was pared by 6 bases and J by 6 bases, with 11 bases between. In germline, CDR1 is DFQATT, CDR2 SNEGSKA (reference sequence). The chain's CDR3 is CSALGPHGYTF. In nucleotides, the CDR3 is TGCAGTGCCCTGGGACCTCATGGCTACACCTTC.

The chain uses TRBV29-1 and TRBJ2-1; 8 positions agree with TRBD2. The CDR3 is 12 residues long. Germline values: CDR1 SQVTM, CDR2 ANQGSEA. CDR3 loop: CVSGGRLGEQFF. CDR3 sequence (DNA): TGCGTAAGCGGGGGAAGGTTGGGTGAGCAGTTCTTC.

The chain employs TRBV7-2 and TRBJ1-2, with D uncertain. The V gene's germline CDR1 is SGHTA and CDR2 FQGNSA. This CDR3 contains 15 residues. Trimming cost V 1 base and J 4 bases, with 13 bases left between them. In DNA form, the CDR3 reads TGTGCCAGCAGCTTAGAGGCCGGACCTGCCTATGGCTACACCTTC. Residues: CASSLEAGPAYGYTF. The whole variable domain, remainder taken from reference TRBV7-2 and TRBJ1-2, is GAGVSQSPSNKVTEKGKDVELRCDPISGHTALYWYRQSLGQGLEFLIYFQGNSAPDKSGLPSDRFSAERTGGSVSTLTIQRTQQEDSAVYLCASSLEAGPAYGYTFGSGTRLTVV.